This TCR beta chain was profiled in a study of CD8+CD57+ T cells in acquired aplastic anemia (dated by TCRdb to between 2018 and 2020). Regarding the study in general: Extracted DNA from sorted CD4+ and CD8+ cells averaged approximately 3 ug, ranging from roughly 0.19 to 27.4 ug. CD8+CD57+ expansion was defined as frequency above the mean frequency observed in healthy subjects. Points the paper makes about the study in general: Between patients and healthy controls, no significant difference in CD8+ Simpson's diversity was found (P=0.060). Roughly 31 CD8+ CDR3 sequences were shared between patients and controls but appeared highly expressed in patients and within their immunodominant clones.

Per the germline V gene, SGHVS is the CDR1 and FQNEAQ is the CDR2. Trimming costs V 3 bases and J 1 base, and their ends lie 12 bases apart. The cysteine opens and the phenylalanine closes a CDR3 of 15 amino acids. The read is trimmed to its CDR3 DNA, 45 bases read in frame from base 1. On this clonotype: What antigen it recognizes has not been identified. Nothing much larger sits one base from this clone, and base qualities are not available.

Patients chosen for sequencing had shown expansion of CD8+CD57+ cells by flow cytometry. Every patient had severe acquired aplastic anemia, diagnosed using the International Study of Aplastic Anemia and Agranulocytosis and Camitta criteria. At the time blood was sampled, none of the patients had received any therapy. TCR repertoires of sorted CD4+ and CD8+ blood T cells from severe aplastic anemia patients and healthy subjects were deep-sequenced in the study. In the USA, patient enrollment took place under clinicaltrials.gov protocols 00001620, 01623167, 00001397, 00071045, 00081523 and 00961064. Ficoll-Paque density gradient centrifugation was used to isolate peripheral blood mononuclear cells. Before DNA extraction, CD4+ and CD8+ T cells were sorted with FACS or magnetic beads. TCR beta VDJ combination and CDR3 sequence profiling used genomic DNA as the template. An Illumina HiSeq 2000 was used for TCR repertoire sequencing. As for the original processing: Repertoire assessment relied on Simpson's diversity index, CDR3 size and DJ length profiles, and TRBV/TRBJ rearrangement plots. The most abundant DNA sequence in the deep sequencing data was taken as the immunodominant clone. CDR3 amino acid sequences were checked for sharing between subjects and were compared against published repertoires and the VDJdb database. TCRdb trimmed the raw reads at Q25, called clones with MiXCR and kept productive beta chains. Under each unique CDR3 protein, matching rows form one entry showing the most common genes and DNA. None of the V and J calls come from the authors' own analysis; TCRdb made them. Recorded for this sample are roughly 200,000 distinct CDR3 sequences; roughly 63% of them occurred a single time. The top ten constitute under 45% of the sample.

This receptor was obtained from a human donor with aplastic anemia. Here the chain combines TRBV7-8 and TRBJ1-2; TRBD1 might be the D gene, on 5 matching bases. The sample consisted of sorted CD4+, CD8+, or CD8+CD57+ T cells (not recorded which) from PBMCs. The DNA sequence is TGTGCCAGCAGCTTCGGACAACGAATTAACTATGGCTACACCTTC. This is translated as CASSFGQRINYGYTF.